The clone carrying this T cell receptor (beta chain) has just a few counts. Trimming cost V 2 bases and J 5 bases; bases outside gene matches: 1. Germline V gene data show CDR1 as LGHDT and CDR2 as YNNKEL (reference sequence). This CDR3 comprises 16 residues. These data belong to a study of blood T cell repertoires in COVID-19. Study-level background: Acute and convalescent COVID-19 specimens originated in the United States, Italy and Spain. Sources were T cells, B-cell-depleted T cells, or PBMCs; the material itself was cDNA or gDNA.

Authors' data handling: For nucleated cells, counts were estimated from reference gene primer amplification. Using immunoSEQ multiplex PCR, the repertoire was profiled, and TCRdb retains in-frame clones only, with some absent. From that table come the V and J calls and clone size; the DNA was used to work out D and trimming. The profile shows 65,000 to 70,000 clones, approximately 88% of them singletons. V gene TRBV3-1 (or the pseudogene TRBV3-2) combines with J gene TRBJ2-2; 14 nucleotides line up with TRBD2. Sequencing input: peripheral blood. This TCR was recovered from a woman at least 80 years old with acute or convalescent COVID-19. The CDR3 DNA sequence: TGTGCCAGCAGCCAACGACTAGCGGGGGGGACCGGGGAGCTGTTTTTT. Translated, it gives CASSQRLAGGTGELFF.